This TCR beta chain was captured in a study of chemoradiotherapy in HPV16-positive cancers (dated by TCRdb to the early 2020s). General notes on the study: Using functional T-cell assays on cells from a couple of HPV16-positive patients, the researchers defined candidate HPV-specific T-cell clones and common TCR motifs. TCR repertoires from 86 patients with HPV-related cancers were then used to track the candidate HPV-specific TCRs and motifs. The study set out to ask whether T-cell immunity against the HPV oncoproteins E6 and E7 changes over the course of chemoradiotherapy and whether that immunity affects survival. Results and caveats for the whole study, not just this receptor: Among HPV16-positive patients, expansion of HPV-responsive T cells during chemoradiotherapy was associated with better recurrence-free survival. Expansion of candidate HPV-specific clones and E7-related TCR motifs was observed in the tumor microenvironment during treatment, whereas no such expansion was observed for non-HPV-specific T cells. The functional definition of HPV-specific T cells came from only a couple of HPV16-positive patients, and the survival association was reported for HPV16-positive patients.

Its CDR3 holds 14 amino acids, cysteine through phenylalanine. The kept DNA is CDR3 alone, 42 bases in frame from the first base. In the germline V gene, CDR1 corresponds to LGHNT and CDR2 to FRNRAP. V is pared back by 6 bases and J by 2 bases, with 12 bases lying between the germline termini. This clone registers as medium-sized (0.01 to 0.1%) within its sample. The antigen it recognizes is unknown. Base qualities are not at hand, and no much larger clone is one base apart. Libraries were prepared through the immunoSEQ multiplex PCR assay. This is the immuneACCESS table as TCRdb keeps it, with only in-frame sequences that have V and J called. A part of the clones is gone; compared with another copy, unresolved V genes explain less than half, and the rest is unexplained. This sample has about 15,000 clones in its table, and about three quarters of those were observed once. The ten largest clones represent roughly 8% of the sample.

Because repertoires were sampled repeatedly during chemoradiotherapy, clonal expansion in the tumor microenvironment could be followed. Sequenced here: tumor tissue, sampled from a patient who underwent chemoradiotherapy. This TCR derives from a human donor with HPV-associated anogenital cancer. The chain is encoded by TRBV12-5 joined to TRBJ2-3; a tentative D call is TRBD2 (6 bases match). The DNA is TGTGCTAGTGGCCGGGACTCCCACACAGATACGCAGTATTTT. Protein translation: CASGRDSHTDTQYF.